The 25 T cell receptor beta chains reported below all come from one sample, sequenced in a study of T-cell memory formation after mild COVID-19 (dated by TCRdb to about 2021). Library preparation employed 5' RACE. The sequencing machine was an Illumina NovaSeq 6000. The public sequencing data were trimmed at Q25 with fastp and processed into clonotypes with MiXCR by TCRdb, which kept only in-frame beta chains. Rows matching on CDR3 protein sequence are summarized as one entry with the most common DNA and genes. The sample records some 490,000 distinct CDR3 sequences, 18% of which are singletons. Of the sample, 9% to 15% falls within the top ten clones. Sequenced: PBMCs or a T cell subset sorted from them (not recorded which). These receptor sequences come from an adult woman who had mild COVID-19 (a few samples of this study predate the infection). The sample titles of this study are shuffled in the database, so cell type and time point are left out; the donor was told from shared clones.

This clonotype has only a few counts. The rearrangement joins TRBV7-8 to TRBJ2-7; D possibly matches TRBD1 or TRBD2 (5 bases each). The CDR3 is made up of 17 amino acids. V shed 1 base and J shed 0 bases, with 16 bases lying between them. The V gene's germline CDR1 is SGHVS and CDR2 FQNEAQ. The CDR3 region has the DNA TGTGCCAGCAGCTTAGAACTAGGCCAGGGTAGCTCCTACGAGCAGTACTTC. This sequence encodes CASSLELGQGSSYEQYF.

CDR3 residues: CSARGSNRGAGTGELFF. The CDR3 DNA sequence: TGCAGTGCTAGAGGTTCCAACAGGGGGGCGGGGACCGGGGAGCTGTTTTTT. The chain combines TRBV20-1 with TRBJ2-2; 8 positions match TRBD1. The CDR3 contains 17 residues. J gave up 5 bases and V 1 base, and 12 bases lay outside the gene matches. In germline, CDR1 is DFQATT, CDR2 SNEGSKA (reference sequence).

This clonotype has a handful of counts. V is TRBV27 and J is TRBJ2-7; D might be TRBD2 (6 bases). Trimming shortened V by 6 bases and J by 5 bases, and 14 bases separated the two germline ends. Germline values: CDR1 MNHEY, CDR2 SMNVEV (reference sequence). The CDR3 runs 13 residues. CDR3 protein: CASRWEAGNEQYF. In nucleotides, the CDR3 is TGTGCCAGCAGGTGGGAGGCGGGCAACGAGCAGTACTTC.

The rearrangement uses TRBV7-9 and TRBJ1-5; 10 positions match TRBD1. V was clipped by 5 bases and J by 4 bases; unmatched bases: 5. The CDR3 contains 15 residues. Germline assignment: CDR1 SEHNR and CDR2 FQNEAQ (reference sequence). The CDR3 loop reads CASSPRGQGNQPQHF. CDR3 bases: TGTGCCAGCAGCCCAAGGGGACAGGGGAATCAGCCCCAGCATTTT.

The rearrangement joins TRBV3-1 to TRBJ2-5, with TRBD2 matching over 8 bases. V lost 0 bases to trimming and J lost 4 bases; unmatched junction nucleotides: 4. CDR1 LGHDT and CDR2 YNNKEL come from the germline V gene (reference sequence). This CDR3 comprises 15 residues. Here the CDR3 DNA reads TGTGCCAGCAGCCAAGATATCGGGGGGGGAGAGACCCAGTACTTC. It yields the protein CASSQDIGGGETQYF.

The rearrangement joins TRBV7-2 to TRBJ1-4, with a possible D match to TRBD1 (5 bases). V lost 2 bases, J lost 4 bases, and 8 bases lay in between. Germline V gene sequence: CDR1 SGHTA, CDR2 FQGNSA. The CDR3 consists of 14 residues. DNA for the CDR3: TGTGCCAGCAGCTTATCAGGGCTTAATGAAAAACTGTTTTTT. Translated, it gives CASSLSGLNEKLFF.

V is TRBV6-2 or TRBV6-3 and J is TRBJ2-2; D may be TRBD1 or TRBD2 (5 bases each). V shed 5 bases and J shed 0 bases, with 13 bases lying between them. From germline, CDR1 is MNHEY and CDR2 SVGEGT. This CDR3 region has 16 residues. The chain's CDR3 is CASSPGLLANTGELFF. As DNA, the CDR3 is TGTGCCAGCAGTCCGGGGCTACTCGCGAACACCGGGGAGCTGTTTTTT.

This clonotype occurred many times. This CDR3 is CASSQGYSRTYEQYF. The CDR3 coding sequence is TGTGCCAGCAGTCAAGGATACAGTAGGACCTACGAGCAGTACTTC. The J gene is TRBJ2-7, the V gene TRBV12-3 or TRBV12-4; no clear D. Trimming removed 5 bases from V and 2 bases from J, with 16 bases in between. The CDR3 runs to 15 residues.

The chain is built from TRBV19 and TRBJ2-2, with 7 nucleotides matching TRBD1. The CDR3 has 14 amino acids. CDR1 and CDR2 from the germline V gene are LNHDA and SQIVND (reference sequence). The junction had 9 bases not matched to a gene; V was cut back by 10 bases and J by 4 bases. CDR3 sequence: CATQGLGTTGELFF. In DNA, the CDR3 is TGTGCCACACAGGGGCTTGGGACCACCGGGGAGCTGTTTTTT.

This clonotype has just a few counts. CDR3 in amino acids: CASSFRLSLTDTQYF. As DNA, the CDR3 is TGCGCCAGCAGCTTTAGACTAAGCCTCACAGATACGCAGTATTTT. The J gene is TRBJ2-3, the V gene TRBV5-1; maybe TRBD2 (5 bases). Trimming left V 2 bases short and J 2 bases short, with 12 bases between. The germline CDR1 and CDR2 sequences are SGHRS and YFSETQ. The CDR3 length is 15 residues.

This clonotype turned up a few times. The chain joins TRBV11-2 to TRBJ2-1; 9 bases agree with TRBD1. This CDR3 contains 16 residues. V lost 9 bases to trimming and J lost 3 bases; unmatched junction nucleotides: 12. Per the germline V gene, CDR1 is SGHAT and CDR2 is FQNNGV. The CDR3 DNA sequence: TGTGCCAGTCGAGCCTGGGGGACAGGGAACTACAATGAGCAGTTCTTC. Translated, it gives CASRAWGTGNYNEQFF.

This clonotype was picked up a small number of times. J is TRBJ2-2 and V is TRBV7-3; D gene unclear. V dropped 2 bases and J dropped 0 bases, with 4 bases sitting between them. This CDR3 is 14 amino acids long. The germline V gene encodes CDR1 SGHTA and CDR2 FQGTGA. CDR3 coding DNA: TGTGCCAGCAGCTTAGAGACGAACACCGGGGAGCTGTTTTTT. Translation: CASSLETNTGELFF. Combining the CDR3 with reference TRBV7-3 and TRBJ2-2 gives the whole variable domain GAGVSQTPSNKVTEKGKYVELRCDPISGHTALYWYRQSLGQGPEFLIYFQGTGAADDSGLPNDRFFAVRPEGSVSTLKIQRTERGDSAVYLCASSLETNTGELFFGEGSRLTVL.

For the CDR3, the DNA is TGCAGTGCCCCCTTCGGAGAGACCCAGTACTTC. Its protein product is CSAPFGETQYF. The V gene is TRBV20-1, the J gene TRBJ2-5; D gene unclear. With 6 bases removed from V and 4 bases from J, the gap between germline ends came to 9 bases. Germline values: CDR1 DFQATT, CDR2 SNEGSKA (reference sequence). This CDR3 is 11 amino acids long.

About this clonotype: Relative to the germline gene, one junction end is altered; a read error may explain this. This sequence joins TRBV6-1 and TRBJ1-2; D is undetermined. Germline CDR1 MNHNS, CDR2 SASEGT. The CDR3 is made up of 13 amino acids. CDR3 in DNA: TGTGCCGGCAGAGCGGACGGGAACTATGGCTACACCTTC. Translating it yields CAGRADGNYGYTF.

In DNA, the CDR3 is TGTGCCAGCAGCAAAGGCACAGTGCTTGGCTACACCTTC. Translating gives CASSKGTVLGYTF. The chain combines TRBV9 with TRBJ1-2; no reliable D call. The CDR3 contains 13 residues. Germline V gene data show CDR1 as SGDLS and CDR2 as YYNGEE. The germline V and J ends were trimmed by 4 bases and 7 bases, with 14 bases remaining between them.

This clonotype was seen only a few times. This chain joins TRBV29-1 and TRBJ2-2; maybe TRBD1 (6 bases). The CDR3 sequence is 12 residues long. Germline CDR1 and CDR2: SQVTM and ANQGSEA. V was pared by 6 bases and J by 4 bases, with 9 bases between. The CDR3 nucleotides read TGCAGCGTCGGCAGGGGCACCGGGGAGCTGTTTTTT. As protein: CSVGRGTGELFF.

This clonotype has a handful of counts. The genes are TRBV6-5 and TRBJ2-4; the D is unclear. The ends were cut back, 5 bases at V and 4 bases at J, with 12 bases in the middle. The CDR3 consists of 14 residues. In germline, CDR1 is MNHEY, CDR2 SVGAGI. The CDR3 loop is CASSPSEAKNIQYF. In DNA form, the CDR3 reads TGTGCCAGCAGTCCGAGCGAGGCGAAAAACATTCAGTACTTC.

This clonotype was detected ten times or more. V gene TRBV29-1 combines with J gene TRBJ2-5; 15 bases align to TRBD2. The junction had 2 bases not matched to a gene; V was cut back by 5 bases and J by 4 bases. CDR3 length: 14 residues. Looked up from germline, CDR1 is SQVTM and CDR2 is ANQGSEA. The CDR3 region has the DNA TGCAGCGTTTGGACTAGCGGGAGGGGAGAGACCCAGTACTTC. It codes for CSVWTSGRGETQYF.

The rearrangement links TRBV7-6 to TRBJ1-2, with a tentative D call TRBD1 (5 bases). Deletions cut 0 bases from V and 4 bases from J, with 12 bases between. This CDR3 spans 15 amino acids. Germline V gene lookup returns CDR1 SGHVS and CDR2 FNYEAQ. CDR3 bases: TGTGCCAGCAGCTTAGCGGGGGACGGAAGCTATGGCTACACCTTC. Its protein is CASSLAGDGSYGYTF.

The rearrangement uses TRBV5-1 and TRBJ2-1; 11 bases are shared with TRBD2. Germline CDR1 SGHRS, CDR2 YFSETQ. The J segment lost 7 bases and the V segment lost 2 bases, leaving 8 bases of the junction unmatched. The CDR3 sequence is 16 residues long. The CDR3 DNA reads TGCGCCAGCAGCTTCTGGGGTAGCGGGAGGGCGAATGAGCAGTTCTTC. It yields the protein CASSFWGSGRANEQFF.

V is TRBV6-2 or TRBV6-3 and J is TRBJ2-3, with D perhaps given as TRBD1 or TRBD2 (5 bases each). Germline V lookup: CDR1 MNHEY, CDR2 SVGEGT. V lost 0 bases and J lost 5, with 12 bases in between. This CDR3 is 15 amino acids long. The CDR3 protein is CASSYSSWDVDTQYF. In DNA, the CDR3 is TGTGCCAGCAGTTACTCGTCCTGGGACGTAGATACGCAGTATTTT.

The chain employs TRBV5-1 and TRBJ1-1, with D uncertain. This CDR3 is built from 12 residues. Trimming took 4 bases from V and 6 from J, leaving 10 bases between them. From germline, CDR1 is SGHRS and CDR2 YFSETQ. CDR3 protein: CASSGEWAEAFF. As DNA, the CDR3 is TGCGCCAGCAGCGGAGAATGGGCTGAAGCTTTCTTT. Full variable domain (missing parts from reference TRBV5-1 and TRBJ1-1): KAGVTQTPRYLIKTRGQQVTLSCSPISGHRSVSWYQQTPGQGLQFLFEYFSETQRNKGNFPGRFSGRQFSNSRSEMNVSTLELGDSALYLCASSGEWAEAFFGQGTRLTVV.

The V call is TRBV4-2, the J call TRBJ2-3; 8 nucleotides align to TRBD1. Germline CDR1 and CDR2: LGHNA and YNFKEQ. This CDR3 has 15 residues. V was clipped by 4 bases and J by 4 bases; unmatched bases: 7. Here the CDR3 DNA reads TGTGCCAGCAGCCGTTCGGGACAGGCGCCAGATACGCAGTATTTT. Translation gives CASSRSGQAPDTQYF.

The chain recombines TRBV12-3 or TRBV12-4 with TRBJ2-7; a possible D gene is TRBD1 (5 bases). Trimming shortened V by 0 bases and J by 2 bases, and 11 bases separated the two germline ends. This CDR3 contains 15 residues. The CDR3 loop reads CASSLALWGPYEQYF. For the CDR3, the DNA is TGTGCCAGCAGTTTAGCCCTCTGGGGCCCCTACGAGCAGTACTTC.

The chain links TRBV6-4 to TRBJ1-1; no clear D. The V gene's germline CDR1 is MRHNA and CDR2 SNTAGT. There are 13 residues in the CDR3. Trimming removed 0 bases from V and 3 bases from J, with 5 bases in between. The CDR3 sequence is CASSDSSDTEAFF. As DNA, the CDR3 is TGTGCCAGCAGTGACTCTTCGGACACTGAAGCTTTCTTT.